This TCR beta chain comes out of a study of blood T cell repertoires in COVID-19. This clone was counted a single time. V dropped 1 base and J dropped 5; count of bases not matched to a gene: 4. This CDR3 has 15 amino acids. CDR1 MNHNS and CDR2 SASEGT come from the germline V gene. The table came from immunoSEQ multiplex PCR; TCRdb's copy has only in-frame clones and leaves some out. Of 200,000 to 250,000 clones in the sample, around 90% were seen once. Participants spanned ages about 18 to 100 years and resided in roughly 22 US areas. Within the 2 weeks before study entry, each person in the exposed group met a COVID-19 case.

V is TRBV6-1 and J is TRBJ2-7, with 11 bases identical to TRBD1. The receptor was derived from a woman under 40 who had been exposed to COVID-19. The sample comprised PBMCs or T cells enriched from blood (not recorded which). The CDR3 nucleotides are TGTGCCAGCAGTGAAGTGTGGACAGGGGGCGACGAGCAGTACTTC. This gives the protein CASSEVWTGGDEQYF.